The 14 T cell receptor beta chains presented below share a single source sample, sequenced in a study of T cell responses to AZD1222 COVID-19 vaccine. The method was immunoSEQ multiplex PCR; TCRdb's version includes in-frame clones alone and lacks a portion of them. The repertoire holds approximately 130,000 clones, over 90% seen once, with roughly 0.91% in the top ten. The sequencing used peripheral blood, collected on day 0 of AZD1222 vaccination. Receptors were obtained from an adult in good health.

Here the CDR3 reads CASSLGTGLTDTQYF. CDR3 sequence (DNA): TGTGCCAGCAGCTTGGGGACAGGGTTAACTGATACGCAGTATTTT. The chain employs TRBV11-2 and TRBJ2-3; 9 nucleotides match TRBD1. The germline CDR1 and CDR2 sequences are SGHAT and FQNNGV. Losses at the gene ends were 3 bases for V and 6 bases for J; bases not matched to a gene: 7. This CDR3 has 15 amino acids.

This clone was counted once. The rearrangement links TRBV27 to TRBJ2-6, with 7 bases matching TRBD1. The CDR3 extends over 18 amino acids. CDR1 and CDR2 (germline): MNHEY, SMNVEV (reference sequence). Trimming removed 6 bases from V and 0 bases from J; junction bases left unmatched: 11. The CDR3 spells CASRMIGTAGSGANVLTF. CDR3 coding DNA: TGTGCCAGCAGGATGATCGGGACAGCAGGCTCTGGGGCCAACGTCCTGACTTTC. Combining the CDR3 with reference TRBV27 and TRBJ2-6 gives the whole variable domain EAQVTQNPRYLITVTGKKLTVTCSQNMNHEYMSWYRQDPGLGLRQIYYSMNVEVTDKGDVPEGYKVSRKEKRNFPLILESPSPNQTSLYFCASRMIGTAGSGANVLTFGAGSRLTVL.

The chain couples TRBV18 to TRBJ2-3, with TRBD1 as a possible D gene (6 bases). Germline V gives CDR1 KGHSH, CDR2 LQKENI. Trimming took off 3 bases at V and 0 bases at J, with 10 bases between the two ends. The CDR3 is made up of 15 amino acids. The DNA for the CDR3 is TGTGCCAGCTCACCCTGGACAGCTAGCACAGATACGCAGTATTTT. Protein: CASSPWTASTDTQYF.

The chain joins TRBV29-1 to TRBJ1-2; possibly TRBD1 for D (6 bases). The ends were cut back, 4 bases at V and 2 bases at J, with 8 bases in the middle. The CDR3 consists of 12 residues. Germline V gene data show CDR1 as SQVTM and CDR2 as ANQGSEA. CDR3 bases: TGCAGCGTTGCAGGACAGAACTATGGCTACACCTTC. Translating gives CSVAGQNYGYTF.

The V call is TRBV10-1, the J call TRBJ2-3; D uncertain. Germline V gene sequence: CDR1 WNHNN, CDR2 SYGVQD (reference sequence). The CDR3 covers 14 residues. Deletions cut 5 bases from V and 4 bases from J, with 13 bases between. CDR3 region: CASSPDGFPDTQYF. The CDR3 bases are TGCGCCAGCAGTCCCGACGGGTTCCCAGATACGCAGTATTTT.

The chain employs TRBV7-6 and TRBJ1-1; D not certain. This CDR3 spans 16 amino acids. Germline-derived CDR1 and CDR2 are SGHVS and FNYEAQ. With 5 bases removed from V and 0 bases from J, the gap between germline ends came to 16 bases. CDR3 region: CASSPHMAEMNTEAFF. Here the CDR3 DNA reads TGTGCCAGCAGCCCCCATATGGCAGAGATGAACACTGAAGCTTTCTTT.

The chain joins TRBV6-5 to TRBJ2-5, with D perhaps TRBD1 (5 bases). There are 12 residues in the CDR3. Trimming left V 6 bases short and J 2 bases short, with 7 bases between. Germline assignment: CDR1 MNHEY and CDR2 SVGAGI. The CDR3 region is CASSRQQETQYF. The DNA of the CDR3 is TGTGCCAGCAGCAGACAGCAAGAGACCCAGTACTTC.

Notes on this clone: The junction departs from the called germline gene at one end, perhaps through a read error. The V gene is TRBV7-7, the J gene TRBJ2-5; 9 bases align to TRBD1. This CDR3 is 16 amino acids long. From germline, CDR1 is SSHAT and CDR2 FNYEAQ (reference sequence). CDR3 residues: CASSLDYRQGGETQYF. The DNA for the CDR3 is TGTGCTAGCAGCCTAGATTACCGACAGGGGGGGGAGACCCAGTACTTC.

The rearrangement joins TRBV19 to TRBJ2-3; TRBD2 might be the D (6 bases). Between the trimmed V and J ends, which lost 3 bases and 8 bases, there was a span of 12 bases. This CDR3 region has 13 residues. Germline CDR1 and CDR2: LNHDA and SQIVND (reference sequence). The CDR3 sequence: CASSIGGEATQYF. For the CDR3, the DNA is TGTGCCAGTAGTATCGGCGGGGAGGCTACGCAGTATTTT. Full variable domain (outside the CDR3, taken from reference TRBV19 and TRBJ2-3): DGGITQSPKYLFRKEGQNVTLSCEQNLNHDAMYWYRQDPGQGLRLIYYSQIVNDFQKGDIAEGYSVSREKKESFPLTVTSAQKNPTAFYLCASSIGGEATQYFGPGTRLTVL.

The rearrangement joins TRBV4-1 to TRBJ1-6, with 7 bases identical to TRBD1. Unmatched junction bases numbered 10, after V lost 1 base and J lost 4 bases. This CDR3 region has 18 residues. From germline, CDR1 is MGHRA and CDR2 YSYEKL. Written as DNA, the CDR3 is TGCGCCAGCAGCCAAGTCCGGCTCTCAGGGGGATATAATTCACCCCTCCACTTT. Its protein is CASSQVRLSGGYNSPLHF.

The chain joins TRBV2 to TRBJ2-7, with D possibly being TRBD2 (6 bases). Looked up from germline, CDR1 is SNHLY and CDR2 is FYNNEI. Trimming shortened V by 7 bases and J by 3 bases, and 16 bases separated the two germline ends. This CDR3 contains 14 residues. In nucleotides, the CDR3 is TGTGCCAGCACCCGGAGGGCCACTCTCTACGAGCAGTACTTC. Translated, it gives CASTRRATLYEQYF.

The CDR3 here is CASSQVPGRDAFF. CDR3 DNA sequence: TGCGCCAGCAGCCAAGTACCAGGGAGGGATGCTTTCTTT. The chain combines TRBV4-1 with TRBJ1-1, with D possibly TRBD1 on 5 matching bases. CDR1 MGHRA and CDR2 YSYEKL come from the germline V gene. With 1 base removed from V and 11 bases from J, the gap between germline ends came to 14 bases. This CDR3 has 13 residues.

CDR3 bases: TGTGCCATCAGAACAGGGACAGAGAACACTGAAGCTTTCTTT. This translates into CAIRTGTENTEAFF. The chain has TRBV10-3 and TRBJ1-1; 7 nucleotides match TRBD1. The germline CDR1 and CDR2 sequences are ENHRY and SYGVKD. Trimming removed 6 bases from V and 1 base from J; junction bases left unmatched: 5. This CDR3 is 14 amino acids long.

This chain links TRBV5-1 with TRBJ2-7, with 8 bases that match TRBD1. This CDR3 region has 15 residues. CDR1 is SGHRS, CDR2 YFSETQ, per germline. V lost 2 bases, J lost 7 bases, and 11 bases stayed unmatched. Here the CDR3 DNA reads TGCGCCAGCAGCTTTCTCAGTCAGGGGGCAGGGGAGCAGTACTTC. Amino acids: CASSFLSQGAGEQYF.